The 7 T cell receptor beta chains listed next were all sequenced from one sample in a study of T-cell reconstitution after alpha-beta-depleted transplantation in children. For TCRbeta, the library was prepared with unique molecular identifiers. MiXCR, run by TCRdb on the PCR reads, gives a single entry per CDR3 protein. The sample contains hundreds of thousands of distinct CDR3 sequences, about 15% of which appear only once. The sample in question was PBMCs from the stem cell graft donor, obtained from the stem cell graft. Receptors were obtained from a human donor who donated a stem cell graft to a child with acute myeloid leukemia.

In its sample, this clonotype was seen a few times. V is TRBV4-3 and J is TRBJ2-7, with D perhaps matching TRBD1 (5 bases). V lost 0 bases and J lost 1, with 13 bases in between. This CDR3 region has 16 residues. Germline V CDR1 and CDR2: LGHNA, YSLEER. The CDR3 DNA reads TGCGCCAGCAGCCAAGATTCGACAGTGCGATCCTACGAGCAGTACTTC. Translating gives CASSQDSTVRSYEQYF.

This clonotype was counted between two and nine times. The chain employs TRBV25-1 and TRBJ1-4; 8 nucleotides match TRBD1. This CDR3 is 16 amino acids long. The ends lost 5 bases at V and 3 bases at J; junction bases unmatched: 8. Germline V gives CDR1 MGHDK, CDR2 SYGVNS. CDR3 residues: CASSFAGGAANEKLFF. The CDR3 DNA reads TGTGCCAGCAGTTTTGCAGGGGGCGCGGCTAATGAAAAACTGTTTTTT.

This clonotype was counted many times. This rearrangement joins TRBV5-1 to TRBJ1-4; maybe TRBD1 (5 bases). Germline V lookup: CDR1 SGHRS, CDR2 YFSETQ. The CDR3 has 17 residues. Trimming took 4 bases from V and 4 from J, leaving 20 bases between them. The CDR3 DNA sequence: TGCGCCAGCAGCCTTCGGAACAGCCAGGGCCATAATGAAAAACTGTTTTTT. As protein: CASSLRNSQGHNEKLFF.

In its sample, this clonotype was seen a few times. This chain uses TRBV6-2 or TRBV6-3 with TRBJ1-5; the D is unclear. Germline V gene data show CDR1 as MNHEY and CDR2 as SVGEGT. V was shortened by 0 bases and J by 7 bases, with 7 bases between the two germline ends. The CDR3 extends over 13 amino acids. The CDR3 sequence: CASSYSRVQPQHF. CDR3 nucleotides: TGTGCCAGCAGTTACTCTAGGGTACAGCCCCAGCATTTT.

This CDR3 is CASSLRGARIETQYF. CDR3 DNA sequence: TGTGCCAGCAGCTTACGAGGGGCTAGGATTGAGACCCAGTACTTC. The rearrangement joins TRBV7-2 to TRBJ2-5; the D gene could be TRBD1 or TRBD2 (5 bases each). With 2 bases removed from V and 5 bases from J, the gap between germline ends came to 15 bases. The germline V gene has CDR1 SGHTA and CDR2 FQGNSA. This CDR3 is 15 amino acids long.

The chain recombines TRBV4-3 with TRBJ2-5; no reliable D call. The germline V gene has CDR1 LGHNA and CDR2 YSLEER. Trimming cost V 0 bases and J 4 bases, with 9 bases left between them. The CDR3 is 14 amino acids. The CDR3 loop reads CASSQDQFRETQYF. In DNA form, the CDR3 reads TGCGCCAGCAGCCAAGACCAGTTTAGAGAGACCCAGTACTTC.

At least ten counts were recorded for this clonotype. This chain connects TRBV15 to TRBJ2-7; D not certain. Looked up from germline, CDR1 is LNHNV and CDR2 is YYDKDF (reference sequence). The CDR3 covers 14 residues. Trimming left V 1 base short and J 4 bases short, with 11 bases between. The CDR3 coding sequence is TGTGCCACCAGCAGAGCTAAAGGACGGTACGAGCAGTACTTC. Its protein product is CATSRAKGRYEQYF.